The next 10 T cell receptor beta chains were all read from a single sample in a study of cytomegalovirus exposure and HLA in healthy donors. Profiling relied on immunoSEQ multiplex PCR, and the TCRdb table lists in-frame clones only, not all of them. Of about 350,000 clones in the sample, about 85% are singletons; the top ten hold over 1%. Sequencing was performed on PBMCs. The receptors stem from a woman in her 30s in good health and CMV-seropositive.

V and J are TRBV28 and TRBJ2-5; 8 bases align to TRBD2. The J segment lost 1 base and the V segment lost 4 bases, leaving 8 bases of the junction unmatched. Germline loops: CDR1 MDHEN, CDR2 SYDVKM. The CDR3 is 16 amino acids. CDR3 loop: CASSSPQREGQETQYF. The CDR3 DNA follows: TGTGCCAGCAGTTCCCCACAACGGGAGGGCCAAGAGACCCAGTACTTC.

This clone came up once. The chain has TRBV27 and TRBJ2-2; D could derive from TRBD1 or TRBD2 (5 bases each). The ends were cut back, 3 bases at V and 1 base at J, with 15 bases in the middle. This CDR3 region has 17 residues. CDR1 and CDR2 (germline): MNHEY, SMNVEV (reference sequence). DNA of the CDR3: TGTGCCAGCAGTTTGAATTGGGGGAGCCAGAACACCGGGGAGCTGTTTTTT. Encoded protein: CASSLNWGSQNTGELFF.

The chain is built from TRBV2 and TRBJ2-2; 8 bases line up with TRBD1. The CDR3 sequence is 15 residues long. V trimming: 1 base; J trimming: 6 bases; junction bases outside the gene matches: 4. Germline V gene lookup returns CDR1 SNHLY and CDR2 FYNNEI. DNA of the CDR3: TGTGCCAGCAGTGAAGGACAGGGGACGTCCGGGGAGCTGTTTTTT. It translates to CASSEGQGTSGELFF.

This sequence joins TRBV4-2 and TRBJ2-1, with 10 bases that match TRBD2. Losses at the gene ends were 0 bases for V and 4 bases for J; bases not matched to a gene: 9. The CDR3 has 18 amino acids. CDR1 and CDR2 from the germline V gene are LGHNA and YNFKEQ. This chain's CDR3 is CASSQDRLAGVAYNEQFF. The DNA for the CDR3 is TGTGCCAGCAGCCAAGATAGGCTAGCGGGAGTTGCTTACAATGAGCAGTTCTTC.

This clone was counted a single time. The CDR3 coding sequence is TGTGCAACAGGGGAACTAGCGGGAGAAAACGAGCAGTACTTC. This codes for CATGELAGENEQYF. This chain links TRBV18 with TRBJ2-7, with 11 nucleotides matching TRBD2. The V gene's germline CDR1 is KGHSH and CDR2 LQKENI. The CDR3 is 14 amino acids.

The chain has TRBV9 and TRBJ2-1; 14 nucleotides line up with TRBD2. Per the germline V gene, CDR1 is SGDLS and CDR2 is YYNGEE. This CDR3 comprises 17 residues. The J segment lost 8 bases and the V segment lost 0 bases, leaving 7 bases of the junction unmatched. CDR3 bases: TGTGCCAGCAGCGTAGGGGGACTAGCGGGAGCCTTGGATGAGCAGTTCTTC. Amino acid sequence: CASSVGGLAGALDEQFF.

V is TRBV10-1 and J is TRBJ2-7, with 7 nucleotides matching TRBD1. The J segment lost 3 bases and the V segment lost 5 bases, leaving 4 bases of the junction unmatched. This CDR3 comprises 13 residues. In germline, CDR1 is WNHNN, CDR2 SYGVQD (reference sequence). The CDR3 sequence: CASSRTGIYEQYF. The CDR3, as DNA: TGCGCCAGCAGTCGGACAGGCATCTACGAGCAGTACTTC.

The J gene is TRBJ2-2, the V gene TRBV5-1; 7 nucleotides agree with TRBD2. The CDR3 totals 15 residues. Trimming removed 0 bases from V and 3 bases from J; junction bases left unmatched: 2. Germline V gene lookup returns CDR1 SGHRS and CDR2 YFSETQ. CDR3 loop: CASSLAGGYTGELFF. The CDR3 DNA follows: TGCGCCAGCAGCTTGGCCGGGGGGTACACCGGGGAGCTGTTTTTT.

The rearrangement links TRBV7-2 to TRBJ2-6; D is unclear. CDR3 length: 14 residues. The germline V gene encodes CDR1 SGHTA and CDR2 FQGNSA. V was cut by 1 base and J by 3 bases, with 4 bases left in between. CDR3 amino acids: CASSLDIGANVLTF. CDR3 nucleotide sequence: TGTGCCAGCAGCTTAGATATTGGGGCCAACGTCCTGACTTTC.

This chain joins TRBV30 and TRBJ2-1; D not certain. The CDR3 extends over 13 amino acids. CDR1 GTSNPN and CDR2 SVGIG come from the germline V gene (reference sequence). The ends were cut back, 2 bases at V and 6 bases at J, with 11 bases in the middle. CDR3 sequence (DNA): TGTGCCTGGAGTAGGTTAGAGTTCAATGAGCAGTTCTTC. Translation gives CAWSRLEFNEQFF.